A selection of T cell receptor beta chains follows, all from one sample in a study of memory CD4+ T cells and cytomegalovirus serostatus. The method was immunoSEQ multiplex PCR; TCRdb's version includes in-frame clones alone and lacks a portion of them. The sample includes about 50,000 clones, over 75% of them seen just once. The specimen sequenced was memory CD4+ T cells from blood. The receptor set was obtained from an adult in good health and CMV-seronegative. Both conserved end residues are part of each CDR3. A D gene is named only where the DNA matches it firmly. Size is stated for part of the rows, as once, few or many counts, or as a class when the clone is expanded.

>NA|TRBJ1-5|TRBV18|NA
CASSPSGSNQPQHF
TGTGCCAGCTCACCATCGGGTAGCAATCAGCCCCAGCATTTT
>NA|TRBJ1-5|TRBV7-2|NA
CASSTQGSGNQPQHF
TGTGCCAGCAGCACGCAGGGGTCTGGCAATCAGCCCCAGCATTTT
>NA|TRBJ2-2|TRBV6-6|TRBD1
CASTTGTGVTGELFF
TGTGCCAGCACCACCGGGACAGGGGTTACCGGGGAGCTGTTTTTT
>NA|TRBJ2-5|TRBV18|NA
CASSLGQAGSEETQYF
TGTGCCAGCTCCCTAGGACAGGCGGGGTCGGAAGAGACCCAGTACTTC
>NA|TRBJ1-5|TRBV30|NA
CAWSDQGNQPQHF
TGTGCCTGGAGTGACCAGGGAAATCAGCCCCAGCATTTT
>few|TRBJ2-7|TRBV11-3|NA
CASSPDGYEQYF
TGTGCCAGCAGCCCCGATGGTTACGAGCAGTACTTC
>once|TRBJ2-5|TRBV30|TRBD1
CAWSGQGQGGETQYF
TGTGCCTGGAGTGGTCAGGGACAGGGAGGAGAGACCCAGTACTTC
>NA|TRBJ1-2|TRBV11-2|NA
CASSLGPGLNYGYTF
TGTGCCAGCAGCTTAGGACCGGGATTAAACTATGGCTACACCTTC
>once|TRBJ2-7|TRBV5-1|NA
CASSLDGSAYEQYF
TGCGCCAGCAGCTTGGATGGTAGCGCCTACGAGCAGTACTTC
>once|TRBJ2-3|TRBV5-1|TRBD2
CASSLPNTTSGGSTDTQYF
TGCGCCAGCAGCTTGCCCAATACCACTAGCGGGGGGAGCACAGATACGCAGTATTTT
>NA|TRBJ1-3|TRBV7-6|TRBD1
CASSFGTGASGNTIYF
TGTGCCAGCAGCTTTGGGACAGGGGCCTCTGGAAACACCATATATTTT
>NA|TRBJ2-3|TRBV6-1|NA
CASKLSSTDTQYF
TGTGCCAGCAAGTTAAGTAGCACAGATACGCAGTATTTT
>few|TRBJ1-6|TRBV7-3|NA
CASSPGGANSPLHF
TGTGCCAGCAGCCCTGGAGGGGCTAATTCACCCCTCCACTTT
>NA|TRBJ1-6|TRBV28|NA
CASSPYGENLPLHF
TGTGCCAGCAGTCCCTATGGGGAGAACCTCCCCCTCCACTTT
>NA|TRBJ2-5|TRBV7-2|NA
CASSLAGGRWETQYF
TGTGCCAGCAGCTTAGCGGGGGGGCGATGGGAGACCCAGTACTTC
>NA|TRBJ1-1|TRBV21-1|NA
CASSIHGAGKAFF
TGTGCCAGCAGCATCCACGGGGCAGGTAAAGCTTTCTTT
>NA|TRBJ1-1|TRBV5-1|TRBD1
CASTQGAVNTEAFF
TGCGCCAGCACCCAGGGGGCGGTAAACACTGAAGCTTTCTTT
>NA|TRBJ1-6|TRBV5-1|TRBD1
CASSFGQGRSPLHF
TGCGCCAGCAGCTTTGGACAGGGGCGGTCACCCCTCCACTTT
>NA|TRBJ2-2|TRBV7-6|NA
CASSLGSRSANTGELFF
TGTGCCAGCAGCTTGGGCAGCCGAAGCGCGAACACCGGGGAGCTGTTTTTT
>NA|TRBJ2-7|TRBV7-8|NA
CASSESLSYEQYF
TGTGCCAGCAGCGAGAGTTTATCCTACGAGCAGTACTTC
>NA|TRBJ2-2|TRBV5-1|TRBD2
CASSLVAGANTGELFF
TGCGCCAGCAGCTTGGTAGCGGGGGCGAACACCGGGGAGCTGTTTTTT
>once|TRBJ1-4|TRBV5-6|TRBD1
CASSLGGGREKLFF
TGTGCCAGCAGCTTGGGAGGGGGCAGGGAAAAACTGTTTTTT
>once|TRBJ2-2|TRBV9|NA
CASRDINTGELFF
TGTGCCAGCAGGGATATTAACACCGGGGAGCTGTTTTTT
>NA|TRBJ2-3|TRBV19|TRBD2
CASSKSGGASVDTQYF
TGTGCCAGTAGTAAGAGCGGGGGAGCGTCTGTAGATACGCAGTATTTT
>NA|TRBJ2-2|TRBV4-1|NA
CASSQDGGGRAGELFF
TGCGCCAGCAGCCAAGATGGGGGGGGGCGCGCCGGGGAGCTGTTTTTT
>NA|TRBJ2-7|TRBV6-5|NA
CATTSGVGTEQYF
TGTGCCACCACGTCAGGAGTGGGGACCGAGCAGTACTTC
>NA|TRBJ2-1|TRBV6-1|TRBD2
CASMLAGGPWNEQFF
TGTGCCAGCATGTTAGCGGGGGGGCCATGGAATGAGCAGTTCTTC
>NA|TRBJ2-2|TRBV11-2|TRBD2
CASRLAGRNGELFF
TGTGCCAGCAGACTAGCGGGGCGTAACGGGGAGCTGTTTTTT